This T cell receptor beta chain was obtained from a study of response to subunit inactivated influenza vaccine. Using its own MiXCR run on the RT-PCR reads, TCRdb lists one record per CDR3 protein. The table shows 710,000 or so distinct CDR3 sequences, with about a sixth occurring only once. This clonotype was detected only a few times. The V segment lost 5 bases and the J segment 4 bases; nucleotides outside the gene matches: 4. This CDR3 is built from 12 residues. CDR1 is GTSNPN and CDR2 is SVGIG in the germline V gene (reference sequence). Source: PBMCs from blood, taken 12 days after vaccination. The chain carries TRBV30 and TRBJ2-7; 8 bases fit TRBD1. The sequence was collected from a man aged 50-60 years who received an inactivated influenza vaccine. CDR3: CAWGTGGYEQYF. The CDR3 DNA is TGTGCCTGGGGGACAGGCGGTTACGAGCAGTACTTC.